Sequencing of this TCR beta chain was carried out in a study of shared clonotypes between healthy human individuals. Findings of the study overall: It was observed that roughly 5.1% of naive CD4 clonotypes were shared across a handful of donors.

Naive CD8 cells, CD45RO-negative and positively selected for CCR7, excluded terminally differentiated effector memory CD45RA+ cells. For this clone: The antigen remains undetermined. Other nucleotide sequences in the sample specify the same CDR3.

Libraries were prepared by immunoSEQ multiplex PCR; TCRdb keeps only in-frame clonotypes and omits some of them. Among around 610,000 clones listed, approximately 96% were seen once. The sequence was obtained from a woman aged 25-40 years in good health. The sample consisted of naive CD8+ T cells sorted from blood.

This chain's CDR3 is CASSLVSSYEQYF. CDR3 nucleotide sequence: TGTGCCAGCAGTTTAGTCAGCTCCTACGAGCAGTACTTC. V is TRBV28 and J is TRBJ2-7; D is ambiguous. V dropped 2 bases and J dropped 0 bases, with 5 bases sitting between them. The CDR3 consists of 13 residues. CDR1 is MDHEN, CDR2 SYDVKM, per germline.